This TCR beta chain originates from a study of cytomegalovirus exposure and HLA in healthy donors. The study, taken as a whole, reports: There were some public TCRs occurring in many donors, but most TCR sequences were rare.

The length of the CDR3 is 14 residues. The V end lost 2 bases, the J end lost 0 bases, and 7 bases lay between the germline ends. Germline loops: CDR1 SGHVS, CDR2 FQNEAQ. Regarding this clone: Its target is unknown.

PCR primers comprised 60 Vbeta and 13 Jbeta primers. Only in-frame clones appear in the TCRdb table, and some are missing; sequencing was by immunoSEQ multiplex PCR. The sample has roughly 100,000 clones, around 84% seen once. This TCR was recovered from a man aged 25 to 40 in good health and CMV-seronegative. Sequenced material: PBMCs. V usage is TRBV7-8 and J usage is TRBJ1-1; D gene ambiguous. The CDR3 loop reads CASSLLGLNTEAFF. In DNA form, the CDR3 reads TGTGCCAGCAGCTTATTGGGCTTGAACACTGAAGCTTTCTTT.